Here is one T cell receptor (beta chain) with its context. It lacks a known antigen. It has no much larger one-base neighbor in the sample; base qualities were not kept. The cysteine opens and the phenylalanine closes a CDR3 of 15 amino acids. Only the CDR3 region is kept as DNA, spanning 45 bases read in frame from base 1. V and J lose 0 bases and 0 bases, and a span of 7 bases separates them. Explained via the paper, the treatment or condition label denotes: allogeneic hematopoietic cell transplantation with graft depleted of TCRalphabeta T cells and CD19 B cells. The children who served as transplant recipients had been given grafts of TCRalphabeta/CD19-depleted allogeneic hematopoietic cells. The method behind the library was PCR. TCRdb names Illumina HiSeq 2500 as the instrument used. To normalize quantification of the TCRbeta repertoire, the TCR libraries were built with molecular barcoding that relied on unique molecular identifiers. In TCRdb, the public reads were trimmed at Q25 with fastp and aligned with MiXCR, with productive beta chains retained. CDR3 protein sequences are deduplicated, and each keeps its most common genes and DNA. Within this sample are around 440,000 distinct CDR3 sequences, with 16% of them counted one time only. The ten largest clones capture roughly 29% of the sample.

The data were obtained in a study of T-cell reconstitution after alpha-beta-depleted transplantation in children (dated by TCRdb to 2016 to 2017). Regarding the research as a whole: T-cell immune reconstitution after TCRalphabeta/CD19-depleted allogeneic hematopoietic cell transplantation in children was quantitatively tracked in the study by means of TCR repertoire profiling.

Results the study describes overall, beyond this receptor: Hyperexpanded clone frequencies declined over subsequent months; after one year, T-cell counts and TCRbeta diversity were mostly attributed to newly produced T cells. The apparently early alphabetaT-cell count recovery about two months after transplant was reportedly dependent on only several hundred rapidly expanded clones derived from non-depleted graft cells. The high TCRbeta diversity at day 60 in some patients was ascribed to recipient T cells and intrathymic progenitors that had survived conditioning.

This TCR was sampled from a boy under two years old who had a stem cell transplant for Wiskott-Aldrich syndrome, so the T cells may come from the graft donor. The sequence is built from TRBV12-3 or TRBV12-4 and TRBJ2-3; the D gene is not confidently resolved. This specimen was PBMCs, mostly from graft donor cells, taken 360 days after TCRalphabeta/CD19-depleted stem cell transplant. The CDR3 region: CASSLASASTDTQYF. The DNA sequence reads TGTGCCAGCAGTTTAGCAAGCGCAAGCACAGATACGCAGTATTTT.